This TCR beta chain originates from a study of shared clonotypes between healthy human individuals. The study's findings and limits: Read depth was anticipated to influence clonotype sharing among donors. On the whole, naive subsets had larger estimated richness than memory subsets had. Clonotypes that were shared across a handful of donors made up roughly 5% of naive CD4 clonotypes.

A remark on this clone: Its specificity is not known.

The data were produced by immunoSEQ multiplex PCR, yet TCRdb's version contains in-frame clones alone and is incomplete. Of fewer than 700,000 clones in the sample, approximately 95% were seen once. J lost 3 bases, V lost 5 bases, and 12 bases had no gene match. Germline V gives CDR1 SEHNR, CDR2 FQNEAQ (reference sequence). The CDR3 length is 17 residues. Only CD45RO-negative cells positively selected for CCR7 counted as naive CD8 cells, so terminally differentiated effector memory CD45RA+ cells were excluded. V is TRBV7-9 and J is TRBJ2-3; 9 bases are a match to TRBD2. This sequence originates from a woman aged 25-40 years in good health. Sequencing used naive CD8+ T cells sorted from blood. DNA for the CDR3: TGTGCCAGCAGCCAAACAATAGCGGGAGTTAAGACAGATACGCAGTATTTT. Amino acid sequence: CASSQTIAGVKTDTQYF. The full variable domain, rest sourced from reference TRBV7-9 and TRBJ2-3, is DTGVSQNPRHKITKRGQNVTFRCDPISEHNRLYWYRQTLGQGPEFLTYFQNEAQLEKSRLLSDRFSAERPKGSFSTLEIQRTEQGDSAMYLCASSQTIAGVKTDTQYFGPGTRLTVL.